This T cell receptor (beta chain) was found in a study of blood T cell repertoires in COVID-19. As for the study in general: COVID-19 samples collected from the United States, Italy and Spain covered acute and convalescent phases. T cells, B-cell-depleted T cells, or PBMCs provided the cDNA or gDNA that served as material.

The sample holds one count of this clone. This CDR3 region has 15 residues. Looked up from germline, CDR1 is SGHTA and CDR2 is FQGNSA. V lost 2 bases, J lost 5 bases, and 5 bases stayed unmatched. Source study methods: Scientists estimated how many nucleated cells there were by amplifying reference gene primers. Method: immunoSEQ multiplex PCR; TCRdb's copy keeps in-frame clones and lacks some. From that table come the V and J calls and clone size; the DNA was used to work out D and trimming. Of under 200,000 clones detected, around 90% appear once; the ten largest clones hold around 0.53%. The rearrangement links TRBV7-2 to TRBJ1-4; TRBD1 matches at 7 bases. The TCR originated in a man aged 45-65 years with acute or convalescent COVID-19. Sequenced input: peripheral blood. The CDR3 nucleotides read TGTGCCAGCAGCTTACAGGGGGTCAACAATGAAAAACTGTTTTTT. Its translation: CASSLQGVNNEKLFF.